This is a list of T cell receptor beta chains from one sample in a study of glioma-infiltrating T cells after dendritic cell vaccination. Profiled with immunoSEQ multiplex PCR; TCRdb holds only in-frame clones, not every one. The table shows more than 60,000 clones, with around 83% occurring only once. This sample comprised blood, obtained before dendritic cell vaccination. The receptors derive from a human donor with glioblastoma. CDR3s include the opening cysteine and the closing phenylalanine or tryptophan. The D gene is left open where the match is weak. For some rows the clone size is stated as once, few or many, or as a class when expanded; others skip it.

D gene	clone size	V gene	J gene	CDR3 DNA	CDR3 protein
TRBD1	-	TRBV7-9	TRBJ1-2	TGTGCCAGCAGCTTAGGGGACAGGGGGTATGGCTACACCTTC	CASSLGDRGYGYTF
-	-	TRBV5-1	TRBJ2-1	TGCGCCAGCTTGGGGGGATTCAATGAGCAGTTCTTC	CASLGGFNEQFF
TRBD2	-	TRBV5-4	TRBJ2-5	TGTGCCAGCAGCTTGGGGCGGGGGGAAGAGACCCAGTACTTC	CASSLGRGEETQYF
-	-	TRBV13	TRBJ2-2	TGTGCCAGCACCGGGGAATCTAGGTACACCGGGGAGCTGTTTTTT	CASTGESRYTGELFF
-	-	TRBV5-1	TRBJ2-2	TGCGCCAGCTTGGACACTTCGAACACCGGGGAGCTGTTTTTT	CASLDTSNTGELFF
TRBD1	-	TRBV5-1	TRBJ1-1	TGCGCCAGCAGGGTCACGACAGGGAGCGACACTGAAGCTTTCTTT	CASRVTTGSDTEAFF
TRBD1	-	TRBV6-6	TRBJ1-2	TGTGCCAGCAGACCAGAGGGGGCGCGGGGCTACACCTTC	CASRPEGARGYTF
-	-	TRBV21-1	TRBJ1-5	TGTGCCAGCAGCGGCAGCGACAGTACATTCGTCCCTCATTTT	CASSGSDSTFVPHF
TRBD1	once	TRBV11-2	TRBJ1-1	TGTGCCAGCAGCTTAAACAGGGGAAAAGCTTTCTTT	CASSLNRGKAFF
TRBD1	-	TRBV30	TRBJ1-6	TGTGCCTGCCAAGGAGGGGGCATGGGGAATTCACCCCTCCACTTT	CACQGGGMGNSPLHF
-	-	TRBV11-2	TRBJ1-2	TGTGCCAGCAGCTTGCAGTCTTATGGCTACACCTTC	CASSLQSYGYTF